This T cell receptor (beta chain) was retrieved from a study of shared clonotypes between healthy human individuals. Study summary: CD4 naive and memory got three plates each, CD8 naive two, CD8 memory one.

Cells designated naive CD8 were CD45RO-negative and were positively selected for CCR7, with terminally differentiated effector memory CD45RA+ cells excluded. HIV-negative, healthy adults without recent acute infections or vaccinations were the donors. Sorted-subset replicate PCR reactions were performed with about 200 ng DNA, corresponding to roughly 27,000 T cell genomes. Repertoires were generated with immunoSEQ multiplex PCR, while TCRdb's copy carries only in-frame clones and drops some. The data contain around 620,000 clones, about 95% of them singletons. CDR1 SGHDT and CDR2 YYEEEE come from the germline V gene. The CDR3 has 13 amino acids. V shed 0 bases and J 3 bases; nucleotides not matched to a gene: 0. Study-level points and caveats: Sequencing depth was a factor that was expected to affect clonotype sharing among donors.

With respect to this clone: Its target is unknown. This specimen includes other DNA sequences encoding the same CDR3.

The rearrangement uses TRBV5-6 and TRBJ2-7; 7 nucleotides agree with TRBD2. The sequencing input was naive CD8+ T cells sorted from blood. The TCR originated in a woman in her twenties or thirties in good health. For the CDR3, the DNA is TGTGCCAGCAGCTTGGGCGGGGGCTACGAGCAGTACTTC. Translating it yields CASSLGGGYEQYF.